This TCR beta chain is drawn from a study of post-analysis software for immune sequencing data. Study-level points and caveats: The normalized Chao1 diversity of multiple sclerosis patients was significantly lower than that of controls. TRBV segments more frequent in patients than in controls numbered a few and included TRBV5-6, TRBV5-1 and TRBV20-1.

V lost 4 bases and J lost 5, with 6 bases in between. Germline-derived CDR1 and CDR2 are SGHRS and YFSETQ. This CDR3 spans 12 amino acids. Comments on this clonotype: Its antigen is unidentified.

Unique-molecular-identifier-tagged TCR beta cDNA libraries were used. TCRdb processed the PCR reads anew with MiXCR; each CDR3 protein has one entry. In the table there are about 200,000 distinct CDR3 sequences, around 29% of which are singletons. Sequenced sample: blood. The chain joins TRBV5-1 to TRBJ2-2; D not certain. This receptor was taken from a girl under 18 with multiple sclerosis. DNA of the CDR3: TGCGCCAGCAGCCCACTAACCGGGGAGCTGTTTTTT. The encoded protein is CASSPLTGELFF.